Shown below are 16 T cell receptor beta chains from a single sample sequenced in a study of OX40 agonist ivuxolimab in advanced cancers. Assay used: immunoSEQ multiplex PCR; TCRdb lists only in-frame clones, some missing. This sample has 79,000 or so clones, with 75% to 95% found just once. This sample comprised CD4+ or CD8+ T cells sorted from blood, obtained in a trial of the OX40 agonist ivuxolimab. All receptors come from an adult with an advanced solid tumor such as melanoma, head and neck, liver or kidney cancer.

V and J are TRBV30 and TRBJ1-1, with D unclear. The germline V and J ends were trimmed by 3 bases and 0 bases, with 8 bases remaining between them. The length of the CDR3 is 13 residues. Germline CDR1 GTSNPN, CDR2 SVGIG (reference sequence). CDR3: CAWRYLMNTEAFF. The CDR3 bases are TGTGCCTGGAGGTACCTGATGAACACTGAAGCTTTCTTT. Full variable domain (missing parts from reference TRBV30 and TRBJ1-1): SQTIHQWPATLVQPVGSPLSLECTVEGTSNPNLYWYRQAAGRGLQLLFYSVGIGQISSEVPQNLSASRPQDRQFILSSKKLLLSDSGFYLCAWRYLMNTEAFFGQGTRLTVV.

The chain uses TRBV2 and TRBJ1-2; D call uncertain. Looked up from germline, CDR1 is SNHLY and CDR2 is FYNNEI. V shed 4 bases and J shed 4 bases, with 13 bases lying between them. The CDR3 consists of 14 residues. The CDR3 spells CASSGNTLGYGYTF. DNA for the CDR3: TGTGCCAGCAGTGGCAACACCCTCGGCTATGGCTACACCTTC.

The genes are TRBV2 and TRBJ2-4; D is possibly TRBD1 or TRBD2 (5 bases each). Trimming shortened V by 6 bases and J by 1 base, and 22 bases separated the two germline ends. Germline V gene lookup returns CDR1 SNHLY and CDR2 FYNNEI. The CDR3 loop spans 18 amino acids. The CDR3 loop is CASSPPTVSGSAKNIQYF. The CDR3, as DNA: TGTGCCAGCAGCCCTCCGACAGTCTCGGGGTCCGCCAAAAACATTCAGTACTTC. The whole variable domain, filled in from reference TRBV2 and TRBJ2-4, reads EPEVTQTPSHQVTQMGQEVILRCVPISNHLYFYWYRQILGQKVEFLVSFYNNEISEKSEIFDDQFSVERPDGSNFTLKIRSTKLEDSAMYFCASSPPTVSGSAKNIQYFGAGTRLSVL.

This clone was observed a handful of times. V is TRBV7-3 and J is TRBJ2-7; D possibly corresponds to TRBD2 (6 bases). Per the germline V gene, CDR1 is SGHTA and CDR2 is FQGTGA. The CDR3 contains 12 residues. V shed 5 bases and J shed 6 bases, with 11 bases lying between them. The DNA of the CDR3 is TGTGCCAGCAGCCCCCAGGAGGGCGAGCAGTACTTC. Its translation is CASSPQEGEQYF.

V usage is TRBV28 and J usage is TRBJ2-1, with D tentatively TRBD1 or TRBD2 (5 bases each). CDR3 size: 20 residues. Trimming removed 4 bases at V and 4 bases at J, with 29 bases between. The germline CDR1 and CDR2 sequences are MDHEN and SYDVKM. The CDR3, as DNA: TGTGCCAGCAGTTACGGGACGGCCTTATCTACCTTAGGACGATACAATGAGCAGTTCTTC. As protein: CASSYGTALSTLGRYNEQFF.

The V gene is TRBV7-9, the J gene TRBJ1-5, with D possibly matching TRBD1 (6 bases). There are 16 residues in the CDR3. V was clipped by 5 bases and J by 3 bases, with 17 bases between them. Germline V lookup: CDR1 SEHNR, CDR2 FQNEAQ (reference sequence). The DNA of the CDR3 is TGTGCCAGCAGCCCAAGAACAGGGAATCTCAATCAGCCCCAGCATTTT. Protein sequence: CASSPRTGNLNQPQHF.

The chain has TRBV19 and TRBJ2-7, with TRBD1 as a possible D gene (5 bases). CDR1 LNHDA and CDR2 SQIVND come from the germline V gene (reference sequence). CDR3 length: 14 residues. V was pared by 4 bases and J by 0 bases, with 10 bases between. CDR3 sequence (DNA): TGTGCCAGTAGTACGTCGACAGCCTCCTACGAGCAGTACTTC. Its protein is CASSTSTASYEQYF.

The chain carries TRBV9 and TRBJ1-3, with D unclear. Trimming removed 0 bases from V and 3 bases from J, with 4 bases in between. The CDR3 sequence is 13 residues long. CDR1 is SGDLS, CDR2 YYNGEE, per germline. As DNA, the CDR3 is TGTGCCAGCAGCGTAGCTGGTGGAAACACCATATATTTT. Its protein is CASSVAGGNTIYF. The full variable domain, with the rest looked up from reference TRBV9 and TRBJ1-3, is DSGVTQTPKHLITATGQRVTLRCSPRSGDLSVYWYQQSLDQGLQFLIQYYNGEERAKGNILERFSAQQFPDLHSELNLSSLELGDSALYFCASSVAGGNTIYFGEGSWLTVV.

This sequence joins TRBV11-3 and TRBJ2-1; 15 bases are a match to TRBD2. V was clipped by 2 bases and J by 9 bases; unmatched bases: 11. From germline, CDR1 is SGHNT and CDR2 YENEEA. The length of the CDR3 is 18 residues. The chain's CDR3 is CASSLLRTSGRASGEQFF. The CDR3, as DNA: TGTGCCAGCAGCTTACTCCGGACTAGCGGGAGGGCAAGTGGTGAGCAGTTCTTC.

This rearrangement joins TRBV20-1 to TRBJ2-5; D may correspond to TRBD1 or TRBD2 (6 bases each). The V and J ends lost 7 bases and 4 bases respectively, with 10 bases between them. Germline V gives CDR1 DFQATT, CDR2 SNEGSKA (reference sequence). There are 11 residues in the CDR3. CDR3 DNA sequence: TGCAGTGGAAAGGGGGGAGAGACCCAGTACTTC. This sequence encodes CSGKGGETQYF.

This clone was observed a single time. The rearrangement uses TRBV5-1 and TRBJ2-7, with D possibly being TRBD1 (5 bases). Trimming shortened V by 0 bases and J by 6 bases, and 10 bases separated the two germline ends. The germline gives CDR1 SGHRS, CDR2 YFSETQ. CDR3 length: 13 amino acids. This chain's CDR3 is CASSLEEGAEQYF. The DNA of the CDR3 is TGCGCCAGCAGCTTGGAGGAAGGGGCCGAGCAGTACTTC.

This clone was detected only a few times. The chain has TRBV5-1 and TRBJ1-4; 8 bases map to TRBD1. The V segment lost 5 bases and the J segment 2 bases; nucleotides outside the gene matches: 14. Germline CDR1 SGHRS, CDR2 YFSETQ. The CDR3 sequence is 18 residues long. The CDR3 DNA is TGCGCCAGCAGTCGTGCCCCCAGGGGGCTAGGTACTAATGAAAAACTGTTTTTT. It yields the protein CASSRAPRGLGTNEKLFF.

A remark on this clone: This sample also contains other DNA sequences that code for the same CDR3. This sequence joins TRBV29-1 and TRBJ2-2; D gene ambiguous. V gave up 1 base and J gave up 0 bases, with 6 bases separating them. The length of the CDR3 is 14 residues. The germline gives CDR1 SQVTM, CDR2 ANQGSEA. The CDR3 sequence: CSVEGGSNTGELFF. CDR3 nucleotide sequence: TGCAGCGTTGAAGGGGGATCGAACACCGGGGAGCTGTTTTTT.

Here the CDR3 DNA reads TGTGCCAGCAGCTTAGGAGTACAAGGATCCTACGAGCAGTACTTC. Protein sequence: CASSLGVQGSYEQYF. The chain employs TRBV11-3 and TRBJ2-7; no reliable D call. The germline CDR1 and CDR2 sequences are SGHNT and YENEEA. The CDR3 runs 15 residues. Trimming removed 1 base from V and 1 base from J, with 11 bases in between.

CDR3 nucleotides: TGTGCCAGTAGTTATGCGGGACAGGGGTTAGGTTCCCAGCATTTT. This translates into CASSYAGQGLGSQHF. The chain employs TRBV19 and TRBJ1-5, with 10 bases aligning to TRBD1. J was trimmed by 11 bases and V by 5 bases; bases with no gene match: 12. The CDR3 runs to 15 residues. The V gene's germline CDR1 is LNHDA and CDR2 SQIVND (reference sequence). The complete variable domain, with remaining parts taken from reference TRBV19 and TRBJ1-5, reads DGGITQSPKYLFRKEGQNVTLSCEQNLNHDAMYWYRQDPGQGLRLIYYSQIVNDFQKGDIAEGYSVSREKKESFPLTVTSAQKNPTAFYLCASSYAGQGLGSQHFGDGTRLSIL.

This chain joins TRBV19 and TRBJ2-1, with 8 bases aligning to TRBD1. This CDR3 is 12 amino acids long. CDR1 LNHDA and CDR2 SQIVND come from the germline V gene (reference sequence). Trimming removed 5 bases from V and 11 bases from J; junction bases left unmatched: 5. The chain's CDR3 is CASSGQGLKQFF. CDR3 bases: TGTGCCAGTAGTGGACAGGGCCTAAAGCAGTTCTTC. Full variable domain (outside the CDR3, taken from reference TRBV19 and TRBJ2-1): DGGITQSPKYLFRKEGQNVTLSCEQNLNHDAMYWYRQDPGQGLRLIYYSQIVNDFQKGDIAEGYSVSREKKESFPLTVTSAQKNPTAFYLCASSGQGLKQFFGPGTRLTVL.